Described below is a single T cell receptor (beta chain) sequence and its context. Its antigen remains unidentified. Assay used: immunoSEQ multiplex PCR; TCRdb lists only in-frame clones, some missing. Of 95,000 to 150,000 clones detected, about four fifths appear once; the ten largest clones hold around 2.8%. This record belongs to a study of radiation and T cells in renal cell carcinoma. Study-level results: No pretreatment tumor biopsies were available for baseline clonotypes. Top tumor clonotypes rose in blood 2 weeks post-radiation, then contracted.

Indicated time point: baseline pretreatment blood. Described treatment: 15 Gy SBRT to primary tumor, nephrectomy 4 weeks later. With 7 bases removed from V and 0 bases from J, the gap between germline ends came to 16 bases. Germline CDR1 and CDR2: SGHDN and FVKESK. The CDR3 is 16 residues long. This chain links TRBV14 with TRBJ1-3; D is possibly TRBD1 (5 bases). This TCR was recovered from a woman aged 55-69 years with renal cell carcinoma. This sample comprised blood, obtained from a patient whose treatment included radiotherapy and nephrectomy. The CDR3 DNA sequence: TGTGCCAGCAACACCCACAGGACTTCCTCTGGAAACACCATATATTTT. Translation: CASNTHRTSSGNTIYF. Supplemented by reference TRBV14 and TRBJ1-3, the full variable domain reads EAGVTQFPSHSVIEKGQTVTLRCDPISGHDNLYWYRRVMGKEIKFLLHFVKESKQDESGMPNNRFLAERTGGTYSTLKVQPAELEDSGVYFCASNTHRTSSGNTIYFGEGSWLTVV.